The entry below describes one TCR beta chain. The data were taken from a study of CD8+CD57+ T cells in acquired aplastic anemia. The TCR beta profiling, which covered VDJ combination and CDR3 sequence, was carried out using genomic DNA as the template. TCRdb analysed the reads with MiXCR anew, one entry per CDR3 protein. The repertoire holds about 190,000 distinct CDR3 sequences, with about half as singletons. Germline assignment: CDR1 SGHVS and CDR2 FNYEAQ. This CDR3 spans 16 amino acids. Germline trimming cut 3 bases from V and 11 bases from J; bases unmatched to any gene: 11. Sample: sorted CD4+, CD8+, or CD8+CD57+ T cells (not recorded which) from PBMCs. This TCR derives from a human donor in good health, serving as a control. The chain carries TRBV7-6 and TRBJ2-5, with 14 nucleotides matching TRBD2. The CDR3 DNA follows: TGTGCCAGCAGCTTGGCGACTAGCGGGGGGGCATATGAGCAGTACTTC. Encoded protein: CASSLATSGGAYEQYF. Full variable domain (remainder filled in from reference TRBV7-6 and TRBJ2-5): GAGVSQSPRYKVTKRGQDVALRCDPISGHVSLYWYRQALGQGPEFLTYFNYEAQQDKSGLPNDRFSAERPEGSISTLTIQRTEQRDSAMYRCASSLATSGGAYEQYFGPGTRLLVL.